This TCR beta chain was identified in a study of shared clonotypes between healthy human individuals. Study context: Samples came from two female and a few male donors aged 18 to 49.

In the source study's methods: Sequence data from immunoSEQ were junction-only and lacked quality scores; consequently, filtering differed. Data came from immunoSEQ multiplex PCR; TCRdb stores just in-frame clones and leaves some out. V, J and clone size reflect that table, while D and trimming were determined from the DNA. The sample includes about 2.3 million clones, about 90% of them seen just once. V lost 3 bases and J lost 5, with 10 bases in between. Looked up from germline, CDR1 is SEHNR and CDR2 is FQNEAQ (reference sequence). CDR3 length equals 14 residues. The rearrangement links TRBV7-9 to TRBJ1-4; D gene unclear. Sequencing was performed on naive CD4+ T cells from PBMCs. Stated subset: CD45RA+ positively selected. The sequence derives from a man between 18 and 29 years old in good health. Some clones in this sample may be carry-over from other donors' samples. CDR3 in DNA: TGTGCCAGCAGCTTCCGGTGGGAGAATGAAAAACTGTTTTTT. It specifies CASSFRWENEKLFF. The full variable domain, with the rest looked up from reference TRBV7-9 and TRBJ1-4, is DTGVSQNPRHKITKRGQNVTFRCDPISEHNRLYWYRQTLGQGPEFLTYFQNEAQLEKSRLLSDRFSAERPKGSFSTLEIQRTEQGDSAMYLCASSFRWENEKLFFGSGTQLSVL.